These T cell receptor beta chains were read from a single sample in a study of blood T cell repertoires in COVID-19. TCRdb keeps only in-frame clones here, not all; method: immunoSEQ multiplex PCR. This table holds about 260,000 clones, around 93% found once. Sequencing was done on a sample of PBMCs or T cells enriched from blood (not recorded which). All receptors come from a man aged 40-49 years who had been exposed to COVID-19. CDR3s include the opening cysteine and the closing phenylalanine or tryptophan. The D gene is left open where the match is weak. Rows give clone size only sometimes, using once, few, many, or a class for an expanded clone.

>-|TRBV20-1|-|TRBJ1-2|12
TGCAGTGCTAGTCCCACAGGAACTGGCTACACCTTC
CSASPTGTGYTF
>-|TRBV6-6|-|TRBJ1-1|14
TGTGCCAGCAAAGAGGGATCACCGTCCACTGAAGCTTTCTTT
CASKEGSPSTEAFF
>once|TRBV11-3|-|TRBJ2-7|19
TGTGCCAGCAGCTCAGACAGGGGAAAAAGCGGGAGGCCAACTTACGAGCAGTACTTC
CASSSDRGKSGRPTYEQYF
>-|TRBV28|TRBD2|TRBJ2-5|15
TGTGCCAGCAGTTCGGGACTAGCGGGAGTGGAGACCCAGTACTTC
CASSSGLAGVETQYF
>-|TRBV5-1|-|TRBJ1-4|15
TGCGCCAGCAGCTTATCTCCTACAACTAATGAAAAACTGTTTTTT
CASSLSPTTNEKLFF
>once|TRBV10-1|-|TRBJ2-1|15
TGCGCCAGCAGTGAGATGGGGGCAGAGTACAATGAGCAGTTCTTC
CASSEMGAEYNEQFF
>-|TRBV7-9|TRBD1|TRBJ2-1|16
TGTGCCAGCAGATTGCCGGGACAGGGGTCCCACAATGAGCAGTTCTTC
CASRLPGQGSHNEQFF
>-|TRBV28|-|TRBJ1-5|14
TGTGCCAGCAGTTTACGCGTTAGCAATCAGCCCCAGCATTTT
CASSLRVSNQPQHF
>-|TRBV12-3/TRBV12-4|-|TRBJ2-1|12
TGTGCCAGCAGTCCCGGGACTCGTGAGCAGTTCTTC
CASSPGTREQFF
>-|TRBV3-1/TRBV3-2|TRBD2|TRBJ2-7|16
TGTGCCAGCAGCCAAAAACCGACTAGCGGGCAATACGAGCAGTACTTC
CASSQKPTSGQYEQYF
>-|TRBV28|TRBD1|TRBJ2-2|15
TGTGCCAGCAGTTCGGGACAGGGGTTCACGAGGGAGCTGTTTTTT
CASSSGQGFTRELFF
>-|TRBV4-2|-|TRBJ2-7|16
TGTGCCAGCAGCCAAAGCAGTAGCGGATACTCCTACGAGCAGTACTTC
CASSQSSSGYSYEQYF
>few|TRBV25-1|TRBD1|TRBJ2-1|12
TGTGCCAGCGGACAGGTTTACAATGAGCAGTTCTTC
CASGQVYNEQFF
>-|TRBV7-2|TRBD2|TRBJ2-7|15
TGTGCCAGCAGCCCAGGACTAGCGGGGTCCTACGAGCAGTACTTC
CASSPGLAGSYEQYF
>-|TRBV9|TRBD2|TRBJ2-1|16
TGTGCCAGCAGCGTAGAAGGACTAGCGGGAATCAATGAGCAGTTCTTC
CASSVEGLAGINEQFF
>few|TRBV5-1|TRBD1|TRBJ1-2|14
TGCGCCAGCAGCTTTTCTAAGGGGGCGCAAAGCTACACCTTC
CASSFSKGAQSYTF
>once|TRBV5-6|TRBD1|TRBJ2-1|16
TGTGCCAGCAGCTTGACCGGACAGGGGAGGTTAGATGAGCAGTTCTTC
CASSLTGQGRLDEQFF
>-|TRBV6-5|-|TRBJ1-3|15
TGTGCCAGCAGTTACTCCCAAGGGGCTGGAAACACCATATATTTT
CASSYSQGAGNTIYF
>-|TRBV24-1|-|TRBJ2-2|17
TGTGCCACCAGTGATTTGCGGAAGACGGAGTCGACCGGGGAGCTGTTTTTT
CATSDLRKTESTGELFF
>-|TRBV7-3|TRBD1|TRBJ2-1|16
TGTGCCAGCAGCCCCCGCCCGGGACAGGGGGCCGATGAGCAGTTCTTC
CASSPRPGQGADEQFF
>-|TRBV12-5|TRBD1|TRBJ1-3|14
TGTGCTAGTGGCCCAGGGGGCTCTGGAAACACCATATATTTT
CASGPGGSGNTIYF
>-|TRBV27|-|TRBJ1-4|15
TGTGCCAGCAGTCTATTGACAGGAACTAATGAAAAACTGTTTTTT
CASSLLTGTNEKLFF
>-|TRBV2|TRBD2|TRBJ2-3|19
TGTGCCAGCACCCATGGGGGGACTAGCGGGTCTACATACACAGATACGCAGTATTTT
CASTHGGTSGSTYTDTQYF
>-|TRBV9|TRBD2|TRBJ2-2|16
TGTGCCAGCAGCTCATCTAGCGGGAGCAACACCGGGGAGCTGTTTTTT
CASSSSSGSNTGELFF